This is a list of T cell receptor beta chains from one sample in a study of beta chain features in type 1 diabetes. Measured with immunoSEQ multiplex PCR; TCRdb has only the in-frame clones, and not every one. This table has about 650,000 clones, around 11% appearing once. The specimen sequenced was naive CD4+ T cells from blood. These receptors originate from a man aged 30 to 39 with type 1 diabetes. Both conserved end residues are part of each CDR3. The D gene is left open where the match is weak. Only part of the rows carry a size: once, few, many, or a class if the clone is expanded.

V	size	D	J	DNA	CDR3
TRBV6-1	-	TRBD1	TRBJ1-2	TGTGCCAGCAGTCCAGGGGGCGACTATGGCTACACCTTC	CASSPGGDYGYTF
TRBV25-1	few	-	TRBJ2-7	TGTGCCAGCAGTGGGGACGGCTCCTACGAGCAGTACTTC	CASSGDGSYEQYF
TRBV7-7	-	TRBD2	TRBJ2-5	TGTGCTAGCAGCCCGAGCGGGGGGAGAGAGACCCAGTACTTC	CASSPSGGRETQYF
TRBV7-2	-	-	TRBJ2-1	TGTGCCAGCAGCTTAGGTGACAGTGGTCATGAGCAGTTCTTC	CASSLGDSGHEQFF
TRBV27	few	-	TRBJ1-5	TGTGCCAGCAGTCCTCAGATGGCGGCTCAGCCCCAGCATTTT	CASSPQMAAQPQHF
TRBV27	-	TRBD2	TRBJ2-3	TGTGCCAGCAGTGTAACTTCCGTTAGCGGGGGTTCCTACACGCAGTATTTT	CASSVTSVSGGSYTQYF
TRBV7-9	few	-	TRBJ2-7	TGTGCCAGCAGCTCCCCCTTCAGGGGCACAACTTCCTACGAGCAGTACTTC	CASSSPFRGTTSYEQYF
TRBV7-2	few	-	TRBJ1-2	TGTGCCAGCAGTCCCGGCCGGGAATATGGCTACACCTTC	CASSPGREYGYTF
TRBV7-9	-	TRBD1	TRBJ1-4	TGTGCCAGCAGCTTTGCGACAGGGCGGGTCGCAACTAATGAAAAACTGTTTTTT	CASSFATGRVATNEKLFF
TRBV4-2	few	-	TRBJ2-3	TGTGCCAGCAGCCAAGAGAGTAGCTTCGCAGATACGCAGTATTTT	CASSQESSFADTQYF
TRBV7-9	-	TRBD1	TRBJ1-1	TGTGCCAGCAGCCCGGGACAGGGGGATACTGAAGCTTTCTTT	CASSPGQGDTEAFF
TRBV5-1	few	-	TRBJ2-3	TGCGCCAGCTCCTCGGAGGGGCGCTCGGTTGATACGCAGTATTTT	CASSSEGRSVDTQYF
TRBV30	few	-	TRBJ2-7	TGTGCCTGGAGCGACTTCCGATCCTACGAGCAGTACTTC	CAWSDFRSYEQYF
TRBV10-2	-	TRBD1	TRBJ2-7	TGCGCCAGCAATATCGTTACAGGGGCAAGTAAAGAGCAGTACTTC	CASNIVTGASKEQYF
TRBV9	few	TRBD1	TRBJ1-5	TGTGCCAGCAGCTCCGACAGGGGCTATCAGCCCCAGCATTTT	CASSSDRGYQPQHF
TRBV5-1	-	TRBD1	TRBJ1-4	TGCGCCAGCAGCTCTGGACAGGGAACTGAAAAACTGTTTTTT	CASSSGQGTEKLFF
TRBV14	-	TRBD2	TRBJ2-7	TGTGCCAGCAGCCAAGTCGGGACTAGCGGGGGAACCAACCACGAGCAGTACTTC	CASSQVGTSGGTNHEQYF
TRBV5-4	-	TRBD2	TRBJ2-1	TGTGCCAGCAGCCCAAGCGGGGGGGCTCTAGGCAATGAGCAGTTCTTC	CASSPSGGALGNEQFF
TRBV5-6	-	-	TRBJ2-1	TGTGCCAGCTCTCGAGTCCGAGAGGCCCCCGTTAGGGGGTTCTTC	CASSRVREAPVRGFF
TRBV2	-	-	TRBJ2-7	TGTGCCAGCAGTGAAGGGCCGAGCTACGAGCAGTACTTC	CASSEGPSYEQYF
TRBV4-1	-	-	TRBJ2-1	TGCGCCAGCAGCCAAGATTGGGGGGCCAGAGGAAATGAGCAGTTCTTC	CASSQDWGARGNEQFF
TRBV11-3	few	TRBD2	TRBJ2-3	TGTGCCAGCAGCCCCCGGACTAGCGGGGATGGTGGTACGCAGTATTTT	CASSPRTSGDGGTQYF